This TCR beta chain was profiled in a study of T-cell memory formation after mild COVID-19. The CDR3 length is 12 residues. The junction had 1 base not matched to a gene; V was cut back by 5 bases and J by 6 bases. Germline CDR1 ENHRY, CDR2 SYGVKD. Each CDR3 protein is one row after TCRdb ran MiXCR on the 5' RACE reads. The data show about 440,000 distinct CDR3 sequences, 20% seen once. The receptor was isolated from an adult woman who had mild COVID-19 (a few samples of this study predate the infection). Cell type and time point are not known. The genes are TRBV10-3 and TRBJ2-3; TRBD1 matches at 8 bases. The sequenced sample consisted of PBMCs or a T cell subset sorted from them (not recorded which). CDR3 sequence (DNA): TGTGCCATCAGTAGACAGGGGGATACGCAGTATTTT. Translation: CAISRQGDTQYF.